The rows below give T cell receptor beta chains drawn from one sample of a study of shared clonotypes between healthy human individuals. Clones were read by immunoSEQ multiplex PCR, and TCRdb kept only the in-frame ones, dropping some. The table includes 950,000 to 1,100,000 clones, 65% to 75% detected once. Sample: memory CD4+ T cells sorted from blood. The receptors here all came from a man between 18 and 29 years old in good health. Both conserved end residues are part of each CDR3.

length: 15; J: TRBJ2-3; V: TRBV6-5; CDR3: CASSYNGGLGDTQYF
length: 15; J: TRBJ2-5; V: TRBV7-2; CDR3: CASSPTSGGGETQYF
length: 16; J: TRBJ2-1; V: TRBV18; CDR3: CASSRGGRSSYNEQFF
length: 15; J: TRBJ2-1; V: TRBV2; CDR3: CASTPGQGANNEQFF
length: 14; J: TRBJ2-1; V: TRBV28; CDR3: CASSTKTGIDEQFF
length: 14; J: TRBJ2-2; V: TRBV7-2; CDR3: CASTLIGTIGELFF
length: 19; J: TRBJ2-3; V: TRBV29-1; CDR3: CSVDIRRVMGRGAQDTQYF
length: 15; J: TRBJ2-3; V: TRBV2; CDR3: CARQDSNGLTDTQYF
length: 15; J: TRBJ1-4; V: TRBV15; CDR3: CATSRIGTGGGKLFF
length: 16; J: TRBJ2-1; V: TRBV14; CDR3: CASSHPGTGAYNEQFF
length: 13; J: TRBJ2-7; V: TRBV5-6; CDR3: CASSLSYTYEQYF
length: 14; J: TRBJ2-7; V: TRBV9; CDR3: CASSVAGRASEQYF
length: 12; J: TRBJ1-4; V: TRBV28; CDR3: CASIAGREKLFF
length: 15; J: TRBJ2-7; V: TRBV11-2; CDR3: CASSLLGTGDYEQYF